This T cell receptor (beta chain) was captured in a study of cytomegalovirus exposure and HLA in healthy donors. Study as a whole: Unique TCRs from HLA-typed donors, 85 million to 100 million of them, were held in an early data release. The study, taken as a whole, reports: Several of the most significant clusters appeared, in a later analysis, to be linked to common viral pathogens.

PCR was performed using 60 Vbeta and 13 Jbeta primers. TCRdb's copy holds only in-frame clones and misses some; the assay was immunoSEQ multiplex PCR. Of 150,000 to 200,000 clones listed, approximately 76% are singletons. The CDR3 spans 15 residues. Germline assignment: CDR1 SGHTA and CDR2 FQGNSA. Trimming pared 5 bases from V and 3 bases from J, leaving 17 bases between. Note on this clone: No antigen is known for it.

Donors likely had unrecorded immune exposures despite being nominally healthy when sampled. This clonotype was obtained from a man aged 60-69 years in good health and CMV-seronegative. This chain uses TRBV7-2 with TRBJ2-7, with a tentative D call TRBD2 (6 bases). Sequencing used PBMCs. CDR3 nucleotide sequence: TGTGCCAGCAGCGCGGCCGGGACTCGAAGCTACGAGCAGTACTTC. This sequence encodes CASSAAGTRSYEQYF.